Following are 18 T cell receptor beta chains from one sample sequenced in a study of immune evolution from preneoplasia to lung adenocarcinoma. TCRdb keeps only in-frame clones here, not all; method: immunoSEQ multiplex PCR. The table shows fewer than 5,000 clones, with around 78% occurring only once. The sample was FFPE adjacent normal lung tissue. The receptors originated from a donor at least 70 years old with lung adenocarcinoma.

V usage is TRBV15 and J usage is TRBJ1-5; a weak D match, TRBD1 (5 bases). Germline CDR1 reads LNHNV; CDR2 reads YYDKDF (reference sequence). This CDR3 has 15 amino acids. Trimming took off 1 base at V and 5 bases at J, with 12 bases between the two ends. The CDR3: CATSRGGVNYQPQHF. DNA of the CDR3: TGTGCCACCAGCAGAGGAGGGGTTAATTATCAGCCCCAGCATTTT.

The chain joins TRBV28 to TRBJ1-1; 7 nucleotides align to TRBD1. Germline V lookup: CDR1 MDHEN, CDR2 SYDVKM. The CDR3 totals 15 residues. J gave up 3 bases and V 6 bases, and 10 bases lay outside the gene matches. The CDR3 reads CASRLTSGTDTEAFF. Written as DNA, the CDR3 is TGTGCCAGCAGATTAACCTCCGGGACAGACACTGAAGCTTTCTTT.

This clone is categorized as large (0.1 to 1%). The chain combines TRBV6-6 with TRBJ2-4, with D perhaps TRBD2 (6 bases). This CDR3 is 15 amino acids long. In germline, CDR1 is MNHNY, CDR2 SVGAGI (reference sequence). The V and J ends lost 8 bases and 0 bases respectively, with 14 bases between them. CDR3 region: CASAGPGGAKNIQYF. CDR3 nucleotide sequence: TGTGCCAGCGCCGGACCCGGGGGAGCCAAAAACATTCAGTACTTC.

In this sample, this clone turned up a few times. The rearrangement links TRBV21-1 to TRBJ2-2; the listed D gene, TRBD1, was not tested against the DNA. TRBV21-1 is designated a pseudogene. This CDR3 has 15 residues. CDR3 amino acids: CASSKEGTGSGELFF. CDR3 in DNA: TGTGCCAGCAGCAAAGAGGGGACAGGGTCCGGGGAGCTGTTTTTT.

This clone has more than one count but fewer than ten. This chain links TRBV7-3 with TRBJ2-7, with 9 bases lining up with TRBD1. The CDR3 contains 15 residues. Germline CDR1 reads SGHTA; CDR2 reads FQGTGA. The trim removed 3 bases at V and 1 base at J, leaving 4 bases unmatched. This CDR3 reads CASSLGQGSSYEQYF. CDR3 DNA sequence: TGTGCCAGCAGCTTGGGACAGGGCTCTTCCTACGAGCAGTACTTC.

To note about this clone: This may arise from a read error, as a much more abundant clone is one base away. The gene calls are TRBV4-1 and TRBJ2-7; D is possibly TRBD2 (6 bases). Trimming took off 1 base at V and 1 base at J, with 17 bases between the two ends. In germline, CDR1 is MGHRA, CDR2 YSYEKL. The CDR3 has 17 amino acids. CDR3 residues: CASSQGPSEMRSYEQYF. The CDR3 DNA sequence: TGCGCCAGCAGCCAAGGTCCTAGCGAGATGAGGTCCTACGAGCAGTACTTC.

The chain uses TRBV11-3 and TRBJ1-1; no definite D call. This CDR3 spans 15 amino acids. From germline, CDR1 is SGHNT and CDR2 YENEEA. Between the trimmed V and J ends, which lost 1 base and 0 bases, there was a span of 9 bases. The CDR3 here is CASSLAASMNTEAFF. The CDR3 DNA reads as TGTGCCAGCAGCTTAGCGGCCAGCATGAACACTGAAGCTTTCTTT. Filled out from reference TRBV11-3 and TRBJ1-1, the complete variable domain reads EAGVVQSPRYKIIEKKQPVAFWCNPISGHNTLYWYLQNLGQGPELLIRYENEEAVDDSQLPKDRFSAERLKGVDSTLKIQPAELGDSAVYLCASSLAASMNTEAFFGQGTRLTVV.

This clone was found a few times. The chain carries TRBV11-3 and TRBJ1-1; weak D call: TRBD1 (5 bases). V dropped 5 bases and J dropped 0 bases, with 10 bases sitting between them. The CDR3 runs to 14 residues. Germline CDR1 reads SGHNT; CDR2 reads YENEEA. CDR3 sequence (DNA): TGTGCCAGCAGCCGGGGGGATATGAACACTGAAGCTTTCTTT. Amino acid sequence: CASSRGDMNTEAFF.

V usage is TRBV27 and J usage is TRBJ2-5; D is unresolved. The CDR3 loop spans 14 amino acids. Trimming left V 5 bases short and J 7 bases short, with 17 bases between. Germline-derived CDR1 and CDR2 are MNHEY and SMNVEV (reference sequence). CDR3 region: CASSPIGRWVTQYF. The CDR3 nucleotides are TGTGCCAGCAGTCCGATCGGGCGGTGGGTGACCCAGTACTTC.

This chain connects TRBV30 to TRBJ2-6; the match to TRBD2 covers 7 bases. The germline V gene has CDR1 GTSNPN and CDR2 SVGIG (reference sequence). V lost 5 bases to trimming and J lost 2 bases; unmatched junction nucleotides: 9. The CDR3 extends over 16 amino acids. The CDR3 is CAWQRGDETGANVLTF. The DNA of the CDR3 is TGTGCCTGGCAACGGGGGGATGAGACTGGGGCCAACGTCCTGACTTTC.

The chain combines TRBV9 with TRBJ2-7; D ambiguous. V was shortened by 0 bases and J by 9 bases, with 13 bases between the two germline ends. This CDR3 has 13 amino acids. Germline V gene sequence: CDR1 SGDLS, CDR2 YYNGEE. The CDR3: CASSVELEDSQYF. CDR3 DNA: TGTGCCAGCAGCGTAGAGCTGGAAGATTCGCAGTACTTC.

The V call is TRBV11-2, the J call TRBJ1-5, with D hard to call. This CDR3 is 15 amino acids long. V lost 5 bases and J 0 bases, leaving 11 bases between the germline ends. The V gene's germline CDR1 is SGHAT and CDR2 FQNNGV. CDR3 in amino acids: CASSPDGYSNQPQHF. For the CDR3, the DNA is TGTGCCAGCAGCCCCGACGGATATAGCAATCAGCCCCAGCATTTT.

The chain has TRBV2 and TRBJ2-3, with a tentative D call TRBD2 (5 bases). The germline V gene encodes CDR1 SNHLY and CDR2 FYNNEI. Trimming removed 6 bases at V and 2 bases at J, with 12 bases between. The CDR3 loop spans 14 amino acids. The CDR3 sequence is CASSLLGYTDTQYF. The CDR3 nucleotides are TGTGCCAGCAGCTTACTAGGATACACAGATACGCAGTATTTT.

The gene calls are TRBV18 and TRBJ2-1; 9 nucleotides line up with TRBD1. Germline V gives CDR1 KGHSH, CDR2 LQKENI. V shed 2 bases and J 7 bases; nucleotides not matched to a gene: 6. The CDR3 consists of 15 residues. CDR3 DNA sequence: TGTGCCAGCTCACCAGGGACAGGGAGGCGGAATGAGCAGTTCTTC. Amino acid sequence: CASSPGTGRRNEQFF.

CDR3 protein: CASSPPGVLAKNIQYF. Written as DNA, the CDR3 is TGTGCCAGCTCACCACCTGGTGTTCTAGCCAAAAACATTCAGTACTTC. The genes are TRBV18 and TRBJ2-4; D not certain. The CDR3 is 16 amino acids. V shed 0 bases and J shed 0 bases, with 9 bases lying between them. Germline-derived CDR1 and CDR2 are KGHSH and LQKENI. The full variable domain, with the rest looked up from reference TRBV18 and TRBJ2-4, is NAGVMQNPRHLVRRRGQEARLRCSPMKGHSHVYWYRQLPEEGLKFMVYLQKENIIDESGMPKERFSAEFPKEGPSILRIQQVVRGDSAAYFCASSPPGVLAKNIQYFGAGTRLSVL.

This clone was detected only once. For the CDR3, the DNA is TGTGCCATCAGTGGGCTAGCGGGACTCAACGAGCAGTACTTC. It specifies CAISGLAGLNEQYF. V and J are TRBV10-3 and TRBJ2-7; 9 bases agree with TRBD2. Per germline, CDR1 ENHRY and CDR2 SYGVKD. This CDR3 has 14 amino acids. Unmatched junction bases numbered 6, after V lost 4 bases and J lost 5 bases.

The V gene is TRBV4-2, the J gene TRBJ1-4, with 7 positions matching TRBD1. The germline gives CDR1 LGHNA, CDR2 YNFKEQ. V was clipped by 0 bases and J by 5 bases; unmatched bases: 3. This CDR3 contains 15 residues. The CDR3 is CASSQDVGGNEKLFF. The CDR3 DNA reads TGTGCCAGCAGCCAAGATGTAGGGGGCAATGAAAAACTGTTTTTT.

This chain joins TRBV18 and TRBJ1-2, with D possibly matching TRBD1 (5 bases). Trimming removed 2 bases from V and 5 bases from J, with 15 bases in between. CDR1 KGHSH and CDR2 LQKENI come from the germline V gene. The CDR3 sequence is 15 residues long. CDR3 nucleotides: TGTGCCAGCTCACCAGAGGAGGGAGACAGATATGGCTACACCTTC. Protein product: CASSPEEGDRYGYTF. Complete variable domain (other parts from reference TRBV18 and TRBJ1-2): NAGVMQNPRHLVRRRGQEARLRCSPMKGHSHVYWYRQLPEEGLKFMVYLQKENIIDESGMPKERFSAEFPKEGPSILRIQQVVRGDSAAYFCASSPEEGDRYGYTFGSGTRLTVV.